These 20 T cell receptor beta chains originate from one sample sequenced in a study of T cell responses to AZD1222 COVID-19 vaccine. Profiled with immunoSEQ multiplex PCR; TCRdb holds only in-frame clones, not every one. Here the sample spans some 110,000 clones, approximately 93% being singletons. Sequenced material: peripheral blood, taken on day 0 of AZD1222 vaccination. All receptors derive from an adult in good health.

The CDR3 region is CASSIGGQHNQPQHF. As DNA, the CDR3 is TGTGCCAGTAGTATTGGGGGACAGCACAATCAGCCCCAGCATTTT. The V call is TRBV19, the J call TRBJ1-5, with 7 bases fitting TRBD1. J gave up 3 bases and V 3 bases, and 5 bases lay outside the gene matches. The CDR3 consists of 15 residues. Germline CDR1 LNHDA, CDR2 SQIVND (reference sequence).

Details on this clone: Different DNA sequences within this sample yield the same CDR3. DNA for the CDR3: TGTGCCAGCAGTCTCGGGACTAGCGGCTCCTACGAGCAGTACTTC. It specifies CASSLGTSGSYEQYF. The chain has TRBV28 and TRBJ2-7, with 11 bases matching TRBD2. The CDR3 has 15 residues. After removal of 5 bases from V and 0 bases from J, the junction contained 3 bases not matched to a gene. The germline CDR1 and CDR2 sequences are MDHEN and SYDVKM.

The J gene is TRBJ1-1, the V gene TRBV30, with D perhaps matching TRBD1 (5 bases). The CDR3 extends over 14 amino acids. Germline values: CDR1 GTSNPN, CDR2 SVGIG (reference sequence). V lost 4 bases to trimming and J lost 4 bases, with 16 bases between them. The CDR3 here is CAWKPGARGTEAFF. Here the CDR3 DNA reads TGTGCCTGGAAGCCAGGTGCGAGGGGCACTGAAGCTTTCTTT.

The rearrangement joins TRBV7-8 to TRBJ1-1, with TRBD1 matching over 9 bases. The J segment lost 4 bases and the V segment lost 3 bases, leaving 6 bases of the junction unmatched. Germline lookup yields CDR1 SGHVS and CDR2 FQNEAQ. This CDR3 contains 15 residues. This chain's CDR3 is CASSFPRTGVTEAFF. The CDR3 coding sequence is TGTGCCAGCAGCTTCCCCCGGACAGGGGTCACTGAAGCTTTCTTT.

The chain uses TRBV19 and TRBJ2-2; 7 bases align to TRBD2. V lost 10 bases, J lost 4 bases, and 9 bases stayed unmatched. The CDR3 totals 14 residues. The V gene's germline CDR1 is LNHDA and CDR2 SQIVND (reference sequence). The CDR3 reads CATGVTSPTGELFF. CDR3 sequence (DNA): TGTGCCACTGGGGTGACTAGCCCCACCGGGGAGCTGTTTTTT.

V and J are TRBV28 and TRBJ1-4; TRBD1 is a possible D gene (5 bases). V was trimmed by 5 bases and J by 8 bases, leaving 21 bases between them. CDR1 and CDR2 from the germline V gene are MDHEN and SYDVKM. CDR3 length equals 16 residues. Here the CDR3 reads CASSALEGRRGEKLFF. The CDR3, as DNA: TGTGCCAGCAGTGCCCTTGAAGGGCGAAGGGGCGAAAAACTGTTTTTT.

This clone was seen just once. The chain couples TRBV18 to TRBJ2-1; 14 nucleotides align to TRBD2. The CDR3 has 20 residues. With V trimmed by 6 bases and J by 0 bases, 13 bases remained unmatched. Per the germline V gene, CDR1 is KGHSH and CDR2 is LQKENI. The DNA for the CDR3 is TGTGCCAGCTCGGTAACGGGGACTAGCGGGAGTTCAAGCTCCTACAATGAGCAGTTCTTC. It is translated as CASSVTGTSGSSSSYNEQFF.

The CDR3: CAWSVQLPALGGGYEQYF. The DNA of the CDR3 is TGTGCCTGGAGTGTTCAACTCCCCGCGTTGGGGGGGGGCTACGAGCAGTACTTC. This chain joins TRBV30 and TRBJ2-7; TRBD2 matches at 7 bases. The germline V gene encodes CDR1 GTSNPN and CDR2 SVGIG (reference sequence). The CDR3 consists of 18 residues. Germline trimming cut 0 bases from V and 3 bases from J; bases unmatched to any gene: 17.

The V gene is TRBV5-1, the J gene TRBJ1-5; a weak D match, TRBD1 (5 bases). Trimming removed 6 bases at V and 1 base at J, with 11 bases between. The CDR3 sequence is 14 residues long. Germline assignment: CDR1 SGHRS and CDR2 YFSETQ. The CDR3 protein is CASKNWDSNQPQHF. The CDR3 region has the DNA TGCGCCAGCAAAAACTGGGACAGCAATCAGCCCCAGCATTTT.

V gene TRBV6-4 combines with J gene TRBJ1-1; possible D gene TRBD1, 5 bases. Germline V CDR1 and CDR2: MRHNA, SNTAGT. This CDR3 region has 12 residues. V was pared by 10 bases and J by 0 bases, with 9 bases between. CDR3 sequence reads: CATRGVNTEAFF. The CDR3 DNA follows: TGTGCCACCCGAGGGGTGAACACTGAAGCTTTCTTT.

This chain connects TRBV30 to TRBJ1-3; possibly TRBD1 for D (6 bases). Per the germline V gene, CDR1 is GTSNPN and CDR2 is SVGIG (reference sequence). The CDR3 is 13 residues long. Trimming removed 3 bases from V and 7 bases from J, with 13 bases in between. Here the CDR3 reads CAWRQGGENTIYF. Written as DNA, the CDR3 is TGTGCCTGGAGGCAAGGGGGGGAGAACACCATATATTTT.

This clone is a singleton in its sample. This chain uses TRBV5-1 with TRBJ2-2, with D uncertain. This CDR3 is 13 amino acids long. Germline values: CDR1 SGHRS, CDR2 YFSETQ. Deletions cut 1 base from V and 6 bases from J, with 7 bases between. CDR3 sequence: CASSLSIPGELFF. The CDR3 bases are TGCGCCAGCAGCTTGAGCATTCCCGGGGAGCTGTTTTTT. Supplemented by reference TRBV5-1 and TRBJ2-2, the full variable domain reads KAGVTQTPRYLIKTRGQQVTLSCSPISGHRSVSWYQQTPGQGLQFLFEYFSETQRNKGNFPGRFSGRQFSNSRSEMNVSTLELGDSALYLCASSLSIPGELFFGEGSRLTVL.

This chain uses TRBV3-1 (or the pseudogene TRBV3-2) with TRBJ2-2; D remains ambiguous. The germline CDR1 and CDR2 sequences are LGHDT and YNNKEL (reference sequence). The CDR3 contains 15 residues. The ends were cut back, 5 bases at V and 7 bases at J, with 17 bases in the middle. DNA for the CDR3: TGTGCCAGCAGCTCCTCATTAACAAGGAACGGGGAGCTGTTTTTT. Translated, it gives CASSSSLTRNGELFF.

The rearrangement uses TRBV7-8 and TRBJ2-3; D is undetermined. V was pared by 4 bases and J by 4 bases, with 12 bases between. Germline CDR1 reads SGHVS; CDR2 reads FQNEAQ. This CDR3 is 14 amino acids long. CDR3 sequence (DNA): TGTGCCAGCAGCTATAGACCCGGCGCAGATACGCAGTATTTT. It encodes CASSYRPGADTQYF.

This chain links TRBV5-1 with TRBJ1-3, with 11 bases that match TRBD1. There are 16 residues in the CDR3. Germline values: CDR1 SGHRS, CDR2 YFSETQ. After removal of 4 bases from V and 8 bases from J, the junction contained 11 bases not matched to a gene. The DNA for the CDR3 is TGCGCCAGCAGCATAGAAGGGACAGGGGGAGTAGACACCATATATTTT. Translated: CASSIEGTGGVDTIYF.

CDR3 sequence: CASSQDIRQANYGYTF. The CDR3 coding sequence is TGTGCCAGCAGCCAAGACATCAGGCAGGCTAACTATGGCTACACCTTC. This sequence joins TRBV3-1 (or the pseudogene TRBV3-2) and TRBJ1-2, with D unresolved. The CDR3 consists of 16 residues. Trimming left V 0 bases short and J 0 bases short, with 11 bases between. From germline, CDR1 is LGHDT and CDR2 YNNKEL (reference sequence).

This chain links TRBV19 with TRBJ1-4; D gene uncertain. Germline CDR1 LNHDA, CDR2 SQIVND (reference sequence). V lost 0 bases and J 12 bases, leaving 8 bases between the germline ends. CDR3 length equals 12 residues. The DNA of the CDR3 is TGTGCCAGTAGTATAGAATCCGTCCAACTGTTTTTT. Amino acid sequence: CASSIESVQLFF.

A few counts support this clone. The chain joins TRBV19 to TRBJ1-4; D may be TRBD1 (5 bases). The CDR3 consists of 14 residues. CDR1 is LNHDA, CDR2 SQIVND, per germline (reference sequence). V was trimmed by 7 bases and J by 1 base, leaving 10 bases between them. The CDR3: CASKQEVTNEKLFF. CDR3 nucleotide sequence: TGTGCCAGTAAACAGGAGGTAACTAATGAAAAACTGTTTTTT.

The chain has TRBV5-6 and TRBJ1-5; D is uncertain. Per the germline V gene, CDR1 is SGHDT and CDR2 is YYEEEE. V gave up 3 bases and J gave up 9 bases, with 10 bases separating them. The CDR3 is made up of 12 amino acids. In nucleotides, the CDR3 is TGTGCCAGCAGCTCGACGGTTGGGCCCCAGCATTTT. This translates into CASSSTVGPQHF. The full variable domain, its missing parts supplied by reference TRBV5-6 and TRBJ1-5, is DAGVTQSPTHLIKTRGQQVTLRCSPKSGHDTVSWYQQALGQGPQFIFQYYEEEERQRGNFPDRFSGHQFPNYSSELNVNALLLGDSALYLCASSSTVGPQHFGDGTRLSIL.

The V and J genes are TRBV5-6 and TRBJ2-3; D is undetermined. CDR1 and CDR2 from the germline V gene are SGHDT and YYEEEE. The CDR3 loop spans 14 amino acids. Trimming pared 0 bases from V and 6 bases from J, leaving 11 bases between. DNA for the CDR3: TGTGCCAGCAGCTTGGGTCTAGGCAGCGATACGCAGTATTTT. Its protein product is CASSLGLGSDTQYF. Full variable domain (missing parts from reference TRBV5-6 and TRBJ2-3): DAGVTQSPTHLIKTRGQQVTLRCSPKSGHDTVSWYQQALGQGPQFIFQYYEEEERQRGNFPDRFSGHQFPNYSSELNVNALLLGDSALYLCASSLGLGSDTQYFGPGTRLTVL.